The 14 T cell receptor beta chains given below trace back to one sample, sequenced in a study of tumor-infiltrating lymphocytes in localized non-small cell lung cancer. The protocol was immunoSEQ multiplex PCR, while the TCRdb copy is restricted to in-frame clones and leaves out a portion. Here the sample spans 20,000 to 30,000 clones, just under 75% being singletons. Sample: lung tumor tissue. The receptors derive from a human donor with non-small cell lung cancer.

This clone was detected only a few times. The chain recombines TRBV18 with TRBJ2-1; D unresolved. Between the trimmed V and J ends, which lost 3 bases and 3 bases, there was a span of 9 bases. Germline CDR1 reads KGHSH; CDR2 reads LQKENI. CDR3 length: 14 amino acids. The CDR3 here is CASSPSQLYNEQFF. CDR3 bases: TGTGCCAGCTCACCTTCACAGCTCTACAATGAGCAGTTCTTC.

This clone was recorded only once. The chain is built from TRBV5-1 and TRBJ2-3; 11 bases line up with TRBD2. The germline V gene encodes CDR1 SGHRS and CDR2 YFSETQ. There are 16 residues in the CDR3. Unmatched junction bases numbered 8, after V lost 2 bases and J lost 6 bases. CDR3 region: CASSLELAGAGDTQYF. The DNA for the CDR3 is TGCGCCAGCAGCTTAGAACTAGCGGGGGCCGGGGATACGCAGTATTTT.

V gene TRBV7-2 combines with J gene TRBJ1-2; D gene uncertain. Trimming took 7 bases from V and 7 from J, leaving 16 bases between them. This CDR3 is 13 amino acids long. Germline CDR1 is SGHTA and CDR2 is FQGNSA. The CDR3 nucleotides are TGTGCCAGCACACTTGACATCTTAACTGGCTACACCTTC. This encodes CASTLDILTGYTF.

The V gene is TRBV5-1, the J gene TRBJ2-2; 9 bases agree with TRBD1. The CDR3 contains 17 residues. The V and J ends lost 4 bases and 4 bases, in that order; junction bases with no gene match: 11. The germline V gene has CDR1 SGHRS and CDR2 YFSETQ. The CDR3, as DNA: TGCGCCAGCAGCCTAAGACAGGGGGGTTTTCTCACCGGGGAGCTGTTTTTT. It specifies CASSLRQGGFLTGELFF.

The CDR3 DNA reads as TGTGCCAGCAGCACAGATCAGGGGTTAAACTATGGCTACACCTTC. It is translated as CASSTDQGLNYGYTF. The V call is TRBV7-8, the J call TRBJ1-2; D possibly corresponds to TRBD1 (6 bases). V was trimmed by 5 bases and J by 2 bases, leaving 15 bases between them. Germline V gene data show CDR1 as SGHVS and CDR2 as FQNEAQ. The CDR3 totals 15 residues.

This clone was seen a few times. The chain joins TRBV5-1 to TRBJ2-3; D not resolved. V lost 4 bases and J 2 bases, leaving 5 bases between the germline ends. The CDR3 extends over 12 amino acids. The germline V gene encodes CDR1 SGHRS and CDR2 YFSETQ. The CDR3 DNA reads TGCGCCAGCAGCAGGGCCACAGATACGCAGTATTTT. This translates into CASSRATDTQYF.

V usage is TRBV19 and J usage is TRBJ1-2, with 9 bases that match TRBD1. Trimming cost V 7 bases and J 14 bases; bases outside gene matches: 8. The CDR3 is 11 residues long. Germline lookup yields CDR1 LNHDA and CDR2 SQIVND (reference sequence). For the CDR3, the DNA is TGTGCCAGTACCCCGGGGACAGGGTTTACCTTC. Its translation is CASTPGTGFTF.

CDR3 bases: TGCGCCAGCAGCCAAGAGGTTTATGGAGATACGCAGTATTTT. The encoded protein is CASSQEVYGDTQYF. V gene TRBV4-1 combines with J gene TRBJ2-3; D uncertain. The CDR3 contains 14 residues. V was cut by 0 bases and J by 5 bases, with 9 bases left in between. CDR1 MGHRA and CDR2 YSYEKL come from the germline V gene.

CDR3 sequence reads: CSVEWGRNTGELFF. Written as DNA, the CDR3 is TGCAGCGTTGAGTGGGGGCGGAACACCGGGGAGCTGTTTTTT. The rearrangement links TRBV29-1 to TRBJ2-2; TRBD1 is a possible D gene (6 bases). V shed 3 bases and J shed 1 base, with 9 bases lying between them. Germline V gene data show CDR1 as SQVTM and CDR2 as ANQGSEA. The CDR3 has 14 residues.

The chain links TRBV5-6 to TRBJ2-1; a possible D gene is TRBD2 (5 bases). Per the germline V gene, CDR1 is SGHDT and CDR2 is YYEEEE. The CDR3 is 13 amino acids. V lost 1 base to trimming and J lost 7 bases, with 9 bases between them. CDR3 sequence (DNA): TGTGCCAGCAGCTTGCTTACGGGGAATGAGCAGTTCTTC. It codes for CASSLLTGNEQFF.

This clone was seen only a few times. In DNA form, the CDR3 reads TGTGCCAGCTCCGCGGGACAGGGAGGGGAGCTGTTTTTT. It is translated as CASSAGQGGELFF. V and J are TRBV18 and TRBJ2-2, with 9 bases fitting TRBD1. Trimming took 6 bases from V and 8 from J; bases not matched to a gene: 4. Germline values: CDR1 KGHSH, CDR2 LQKENI. This CDR3 comprises 13 residues.

The rearrangement uses TRBV11-3 and TRBJ1-4; D not resolved. Trimming stripped 5 bases from V and 0 bases from J, with 10 bases between. The V gene's germline CDR1 is SGHNT and CDR2 YENEEA. The CDR3 contains 15 residues. The CDR3 nucleotides are TGTGCCAGCAGCCCCGACGGTGCAACTAATGAAAAACTGTTTTTT. It yields the protein CASSPDGATNEKLFF. Variable domain in full (rest from reference TRBV11-3 and TRBJ1-4): EAGVVQSPRYKIIEKKQPVAFWCNPISGHNTLYWYLQNLGQGPELLIRYENEEAVDDSQLPKDRFSAERLKGVDSTLKIQPAELGDSAVYLCASSPDGATNEKLFFGSGTQLSVL.

As to this clone: The junction departs from germline at one end; a sequencing error may be responsible. The rearrangement links TRBV27 to TRBJ1-2; D may be TRBD1 (6 bases). This CDR3 is 16 amino acids long. Germline assignment: CDR1 MNHEY and CDR2 SMNVEV (reference sequence). CDR3 in amino acids: CASSPNRAHLGRGTEF. In nucleotides, the CDR3 is TGTGCCAGCAGTCCAAACAGGGCCCACCTGGGAAGAGGAACGGAATTC.

The V call is TRBV30, the J call TRBJ1-1; no firm D call. V was pared by 4 bases and J by 3 bases, with 6 bases between. Germline CDR1 GTSNPN, CDR2 SVGIG (reference sequence). There are 11 residues in the CDR3. CDR3: CAWIIYTEAFF. The CDR3 DNA is TGTGCCTGGATCATTTACACTGAAGCTTTCTTT. Full variable domain (rest looked up from reference TRBV30 and TRBJ1-1): SQTIHQWPATLVQPVGSPLSLECTVEGTSNPNLYWYRQAAGRGLQLLFYSVGIGQISSEVPQNLSASRPQDRQFILSSKKLLLSDSGFYLCAWIIYTEAFFGQGTRLTVV.